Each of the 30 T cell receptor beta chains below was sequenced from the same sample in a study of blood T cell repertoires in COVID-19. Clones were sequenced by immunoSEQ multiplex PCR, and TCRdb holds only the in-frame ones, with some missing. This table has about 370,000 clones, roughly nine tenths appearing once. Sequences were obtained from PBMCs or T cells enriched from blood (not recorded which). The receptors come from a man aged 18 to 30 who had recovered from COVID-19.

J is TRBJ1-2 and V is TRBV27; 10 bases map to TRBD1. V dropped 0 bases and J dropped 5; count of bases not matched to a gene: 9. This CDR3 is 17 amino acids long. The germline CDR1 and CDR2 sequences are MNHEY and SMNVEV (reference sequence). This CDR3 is CASSLSPRDRGNYGYTF. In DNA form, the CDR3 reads TGTGCCAGCAGTTTATCCCCCCGGGACAGGGGTAATTATGGCTACACCTTC.

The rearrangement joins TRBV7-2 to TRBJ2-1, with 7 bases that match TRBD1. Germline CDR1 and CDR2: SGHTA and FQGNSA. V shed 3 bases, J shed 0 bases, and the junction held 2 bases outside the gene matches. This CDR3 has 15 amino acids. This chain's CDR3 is CASSLRGPSYNEQFF. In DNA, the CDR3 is TGTGCCAGCAGCTTGAGGGGGCCCTCCTACAATGAGCAGTTCTTC.

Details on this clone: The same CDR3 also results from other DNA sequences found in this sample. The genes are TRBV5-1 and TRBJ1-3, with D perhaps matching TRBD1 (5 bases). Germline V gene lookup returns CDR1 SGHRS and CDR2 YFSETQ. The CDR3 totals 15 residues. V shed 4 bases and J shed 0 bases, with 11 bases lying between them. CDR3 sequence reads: CASSSDSLSGNTIYF. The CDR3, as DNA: TGCGCCAGCAGCAGTGACAGTCTCTCTGGAAACACCATATATTTT. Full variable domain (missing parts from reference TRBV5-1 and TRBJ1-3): KAGVTQTPRYLIKTRGQQVTLSCSPISGHRSVSWYQQTPGQGLQFLFEYFSETQRNKGNFPGRFSGRQFSNSRSEMNVSTLELGDSALYLCASSSDSLSGNTIYFGEGSWLTVV.

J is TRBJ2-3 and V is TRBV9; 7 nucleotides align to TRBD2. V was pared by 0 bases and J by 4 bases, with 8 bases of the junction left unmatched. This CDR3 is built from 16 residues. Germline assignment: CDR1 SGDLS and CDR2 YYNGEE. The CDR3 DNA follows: TGTGCCAGCAGCGTAGCTGGACGACTAGCTTCAGATACGCAGTATTTT. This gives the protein CASSVAGRLASDTQYF.

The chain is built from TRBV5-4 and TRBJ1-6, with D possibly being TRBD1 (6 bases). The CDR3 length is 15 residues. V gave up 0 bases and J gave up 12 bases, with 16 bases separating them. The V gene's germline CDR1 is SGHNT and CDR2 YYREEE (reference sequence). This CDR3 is CASSLAGHPVRPLHF. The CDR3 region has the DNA TGTGCCAGCAGCTTGGCGGGACACCCGGTGCGACCCCTCCACTTT.

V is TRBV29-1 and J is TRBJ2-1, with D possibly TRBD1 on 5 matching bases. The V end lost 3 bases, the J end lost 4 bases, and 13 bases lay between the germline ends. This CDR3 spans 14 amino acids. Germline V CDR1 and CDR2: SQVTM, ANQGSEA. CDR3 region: CSVDRQGGYNEQFF. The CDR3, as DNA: TGCAGCGTTGATCGGCAGGGCGGTTACAATGAGCAGTTCTTC.

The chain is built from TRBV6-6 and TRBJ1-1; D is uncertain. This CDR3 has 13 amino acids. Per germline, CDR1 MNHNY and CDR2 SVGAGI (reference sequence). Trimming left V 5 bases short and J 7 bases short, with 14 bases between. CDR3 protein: CASSTGDGGEAFF. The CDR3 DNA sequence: TGTGCCAGCAGTACGGGAGACGGCGGTGAAGCTTTCTTT.

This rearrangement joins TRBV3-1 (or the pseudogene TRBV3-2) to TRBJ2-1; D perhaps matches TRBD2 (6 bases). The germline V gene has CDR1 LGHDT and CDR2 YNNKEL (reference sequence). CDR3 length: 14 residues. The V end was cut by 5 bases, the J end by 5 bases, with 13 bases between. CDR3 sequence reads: CASSRSPSDNEQFF. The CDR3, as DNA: TGTGCCAGCAGCAGATCCCCTAGCGACAATGAGCAGTTCTTC.

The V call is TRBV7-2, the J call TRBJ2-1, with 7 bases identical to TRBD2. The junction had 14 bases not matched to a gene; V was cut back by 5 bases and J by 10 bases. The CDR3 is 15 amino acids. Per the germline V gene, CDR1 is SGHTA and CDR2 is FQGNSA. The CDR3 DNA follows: TGTGCCAGCAGCGACCGCGGGCCTAGCGGCCGAGAGCAGTTCTTC. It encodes CASSDRGPSGREQFF.

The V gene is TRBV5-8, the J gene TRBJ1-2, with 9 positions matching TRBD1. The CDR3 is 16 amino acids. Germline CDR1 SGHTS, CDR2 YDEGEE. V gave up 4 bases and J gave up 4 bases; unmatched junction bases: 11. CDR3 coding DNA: TGTGCCAGCAGCCTGGGGACAGGGATCGTAGGCTATGGCTACACCTTC. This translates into CASSLGTGIVGYGYTF.

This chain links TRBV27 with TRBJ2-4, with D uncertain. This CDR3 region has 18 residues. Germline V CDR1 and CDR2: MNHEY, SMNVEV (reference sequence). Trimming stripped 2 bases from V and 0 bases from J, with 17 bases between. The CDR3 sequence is CASSLRMSTVRAKNIQYF. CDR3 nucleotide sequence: TGTGCCAGCAGTTTACGAATGTCTACCGTCCGAGCCAAAAACATTCAGTACTTC.

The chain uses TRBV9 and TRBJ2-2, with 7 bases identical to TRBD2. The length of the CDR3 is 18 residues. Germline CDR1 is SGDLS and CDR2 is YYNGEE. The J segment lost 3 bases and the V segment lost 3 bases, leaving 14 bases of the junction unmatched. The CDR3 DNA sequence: TGTGCCAGCAGCGAATCCCCTGGCGGGAGCGGGGACACCGGGGAGCTGTTTTTT. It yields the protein CASSESPGGSGDTGELFF.

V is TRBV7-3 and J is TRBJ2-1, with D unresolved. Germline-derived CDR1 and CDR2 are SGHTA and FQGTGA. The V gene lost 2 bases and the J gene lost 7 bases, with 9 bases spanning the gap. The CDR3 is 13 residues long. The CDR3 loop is CASSLLWRNEQFF. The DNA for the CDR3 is TGTGCCAGCAGCTTACTGTGGCGGAATGAGCAGTTCTTC. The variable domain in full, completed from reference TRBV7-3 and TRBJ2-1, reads GAGVSQTPSNKVTEKGKYVELRCDPISGHTALYWYRQSLGQGPEFLIYFQGTGAADDSGLPNDRFFAVRPEGSVSTLKIQRTERGDSAVYLCASSLLWRNEQFFGPGTRLTVL.

The CDR3 is CASSYSRLAGQEQYF. The CDR3 DNA follows: TGTGCCAGCAGTTACTCGAGGCTAGCGGGACAAGAGCAGTACTTC. The V and J genes are TRBV6-5 and TRBJ2-7; 9 bases agree with TRBD2. Unmatched junction bases numbered 7, after V lost 0 bases and J lost 7 bases. The CDR3 has 15 residues. Germline V gives CDR1 MNHEY, CDR2 SVGAGI.

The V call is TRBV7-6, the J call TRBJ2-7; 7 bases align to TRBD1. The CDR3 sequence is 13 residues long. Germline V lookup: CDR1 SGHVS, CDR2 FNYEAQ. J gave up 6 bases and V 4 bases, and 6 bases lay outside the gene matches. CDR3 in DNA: TGTGCCAGCAGCTCGACAGGGTATAGCGAGCAGTACTTC. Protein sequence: CASSSTGYSEQYF.

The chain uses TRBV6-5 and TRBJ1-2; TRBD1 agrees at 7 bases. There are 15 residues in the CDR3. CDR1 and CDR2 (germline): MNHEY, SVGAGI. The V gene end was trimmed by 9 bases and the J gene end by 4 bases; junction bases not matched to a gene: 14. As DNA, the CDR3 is TGTGCCAGTAAGAATCCTAGGACAGGTGCCTATGGCTACACCTTC. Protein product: CASKNPRTGAYGYTF.

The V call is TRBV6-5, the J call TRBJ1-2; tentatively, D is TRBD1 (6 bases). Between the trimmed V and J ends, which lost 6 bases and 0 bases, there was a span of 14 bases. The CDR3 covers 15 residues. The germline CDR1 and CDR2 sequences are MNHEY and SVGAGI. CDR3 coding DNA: TGTGCCAGCAGCAAACAGGGAATCCCTAACTATGGCTACACCTTC. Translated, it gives CASSKQGIPNYGYTF.

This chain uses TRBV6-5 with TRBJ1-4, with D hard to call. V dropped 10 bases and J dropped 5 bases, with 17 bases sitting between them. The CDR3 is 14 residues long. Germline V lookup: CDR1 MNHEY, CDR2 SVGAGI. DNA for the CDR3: TGTGCCACCTCCGGGGAGACACCGAATGAAAAACTGTTTTTT. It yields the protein CATSGETPNEKLFF.

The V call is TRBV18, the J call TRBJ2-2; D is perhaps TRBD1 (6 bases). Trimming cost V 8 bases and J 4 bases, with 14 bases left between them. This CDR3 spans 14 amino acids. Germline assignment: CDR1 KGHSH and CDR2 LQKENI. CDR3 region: CASRDQGSTGELFF. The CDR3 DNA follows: TGTGCCAGCCGCGACCAGGGGAGCACCGGGGAGCTGTTTTTT.

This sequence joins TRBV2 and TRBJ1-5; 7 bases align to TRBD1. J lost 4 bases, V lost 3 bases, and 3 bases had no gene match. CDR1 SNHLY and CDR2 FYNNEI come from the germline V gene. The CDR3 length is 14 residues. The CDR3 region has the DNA TGTGCCAGCAGTGACCAGGGGGAAAATCAGCCCCAGCATTTT. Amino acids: CASSDQGENQPQHF.

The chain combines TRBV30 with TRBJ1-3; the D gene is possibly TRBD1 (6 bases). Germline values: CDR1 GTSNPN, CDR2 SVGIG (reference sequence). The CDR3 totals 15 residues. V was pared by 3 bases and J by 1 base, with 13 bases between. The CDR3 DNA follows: TGTGCCTGGAGCAAAACAGGGACATCTGGAAACACCATATATTTT. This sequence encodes CAWSKTGTSGNTIYF.

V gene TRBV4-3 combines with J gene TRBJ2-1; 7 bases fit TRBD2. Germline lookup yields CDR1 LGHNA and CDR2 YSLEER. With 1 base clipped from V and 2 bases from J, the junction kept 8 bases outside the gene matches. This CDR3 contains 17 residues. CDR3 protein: CASSQVTLAATYNEQFF. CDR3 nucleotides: TGCGCCAGCAGCCAAGTCACTCTAGCGGCTACCTACAATGAGCAGTTCTTC.

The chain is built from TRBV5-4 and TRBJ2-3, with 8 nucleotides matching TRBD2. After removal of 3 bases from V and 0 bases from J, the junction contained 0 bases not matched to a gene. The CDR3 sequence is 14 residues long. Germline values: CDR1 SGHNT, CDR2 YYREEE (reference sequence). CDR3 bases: TGTGCCAGCAGCTCTAGCGGGAGCACAGATACGCAGTATTTT. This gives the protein CASSSSGSTDTQYF.

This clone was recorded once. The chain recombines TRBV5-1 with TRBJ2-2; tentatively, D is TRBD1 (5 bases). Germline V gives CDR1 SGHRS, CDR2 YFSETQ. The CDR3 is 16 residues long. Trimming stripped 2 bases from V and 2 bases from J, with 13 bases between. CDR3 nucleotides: TGCGCCAGCAGCTTTCTTTCAGGGCTTAACACCGGGGAGCTGTTTTTT. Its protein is CASSFLSGLNTGELFF.

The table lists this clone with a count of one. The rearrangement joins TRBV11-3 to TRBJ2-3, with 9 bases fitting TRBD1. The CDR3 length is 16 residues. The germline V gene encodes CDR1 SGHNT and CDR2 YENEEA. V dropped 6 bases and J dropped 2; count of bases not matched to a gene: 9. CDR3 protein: CASSVGQGLSTDTQYF. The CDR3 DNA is TGTGCCAGCAGTGTGGGACAGGGACTTTCCACAGATACGCAGTATTTT. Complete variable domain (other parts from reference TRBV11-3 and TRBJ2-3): EAGVVQSPRYKIIEKKQPVAFWCNPISGHNTLYWYLQNLGQGPELLIRYENEEAVDDSQLPKDRFSAERLKGVDSTLKIQPAELGDSAVYLCASSVGQGLSTDTQYFGPGTRLTVL.

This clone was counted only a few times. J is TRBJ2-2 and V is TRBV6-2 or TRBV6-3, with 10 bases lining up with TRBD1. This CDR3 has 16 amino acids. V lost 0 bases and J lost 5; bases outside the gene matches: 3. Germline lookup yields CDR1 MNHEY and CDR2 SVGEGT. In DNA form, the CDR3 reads TGTGCCAGCAGTTACTCGCCGGGACAGGGGACCGGGGAGCTGTTTTTT. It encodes CASSYSPGQGTGELFF.

CDR3: CATAGTGGGSNEKLFF. For the CDR3, the DNA is TGTGCCACCGCAGGGACAGGGGGCGGTTCTAATGAAAAACTGTTTTTT. The chain joins TRBV10-3 to TRBJ1-4; 12 nucleotides align to TRBD1. From germline, CDR1 is ENHRY and CDR2 SYGVKD. Losses at the gene ends were 10 bases for V and 3 bases for J; bases not matched to a gene: 9. The CDR3 runs to 16 residues.

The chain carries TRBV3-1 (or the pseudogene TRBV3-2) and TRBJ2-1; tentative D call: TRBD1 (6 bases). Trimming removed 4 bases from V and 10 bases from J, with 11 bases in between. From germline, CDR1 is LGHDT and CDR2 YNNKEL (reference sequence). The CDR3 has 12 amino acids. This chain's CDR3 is CASSPRRGEQFF. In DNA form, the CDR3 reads TGTGCCAGCAGCCCCCGAAGGGGGGAGCAGTTCTTC.

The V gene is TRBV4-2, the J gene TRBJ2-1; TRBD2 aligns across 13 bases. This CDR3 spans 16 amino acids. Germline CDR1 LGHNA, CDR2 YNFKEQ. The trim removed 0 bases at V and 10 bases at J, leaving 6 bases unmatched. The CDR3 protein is CASSQEGTSGKGEQFF. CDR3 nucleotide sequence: TGTGCCAGCAGCCAAGAAGGGACTAGCGGGAAAGGAGAGCAGTTCTTC.

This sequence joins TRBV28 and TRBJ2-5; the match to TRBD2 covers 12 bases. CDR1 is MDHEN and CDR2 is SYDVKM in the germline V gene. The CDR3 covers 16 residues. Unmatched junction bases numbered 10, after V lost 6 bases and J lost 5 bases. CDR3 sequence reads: CASSLAGGPGVETQYF. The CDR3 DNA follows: TGTGCCAGCAGCCTAGCGGGAGGGCCCGGGGTGGAGACCCAGTACTTC.